The T cell receptor (beta chain) under discussion was sequenced for a study of CD4 T cells in relation to SARS-CoV-2 and coronaviruses. Method: immunoSEQ multiplex PCR; TCRdb's copy keeps in-frame clones and lacks some. Among about 36,000 clones listed, around four fifths were seen once. In regard to this clone: Its antigen is not identified.

Germline CDR1 reads MNHEY; CDR2 reads SVGAGI. The junction had 6 bases not matched to a gene; V was cut back by 5 bases and J by 2 bases. The CDR3 extends over 14 amino acids. The sequenced material came from memory CD4+ T cells from PBMCs, cultured in vitro. The J gene is TRBJ2-7, the V gene TRBV6-5, with 7 bases lining up with TRBD1. The TCR was taken from an adult with COVID-19. The DNA for the CDR3 is TGTGCCAGCAGTAGAGACAGGGAAGCCTACGAGCAGTACTTC. Translated: CASSRDREAYEQYF.